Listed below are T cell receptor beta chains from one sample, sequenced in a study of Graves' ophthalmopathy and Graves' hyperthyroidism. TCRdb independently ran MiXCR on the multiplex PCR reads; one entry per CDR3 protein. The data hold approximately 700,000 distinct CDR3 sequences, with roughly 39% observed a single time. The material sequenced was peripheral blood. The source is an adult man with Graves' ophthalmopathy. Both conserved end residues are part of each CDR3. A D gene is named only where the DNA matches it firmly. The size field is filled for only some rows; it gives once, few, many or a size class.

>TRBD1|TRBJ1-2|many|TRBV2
TGTGCCAGCAGGGAAACAGGGGGCGGCGGCTACACCTTC
CASRETGGGGYTF
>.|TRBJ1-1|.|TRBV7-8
TGTGCCAGCAGCTTAGTAGGGGGGACGGGCACTGAAGCTTTCTTT
CASSLVGGTGTEAFF
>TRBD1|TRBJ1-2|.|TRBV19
TGTGCCAGTACCGGGACAGGCAACTATGGCTACACCTTC
CASTGTGNYGYTF
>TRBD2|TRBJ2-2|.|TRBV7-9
TGTGCCGGTGGTCGGCTAGCGGGTCTGACCGGGGAGCTGTTTTTT
CAGGRLAGLTGELFF
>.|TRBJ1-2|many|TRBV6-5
TGTGCCAGCAGTTACGAGATTAACTATGGCTACACCTTC
CASSYEINYGYTF
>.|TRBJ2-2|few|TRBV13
TGCGCCAGCAGCAAAAGGGACCTAGGCACCGGGGAGCTGTTTTTT
CASSKRDLGTGELFF
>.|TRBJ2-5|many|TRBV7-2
TGTGCCAGCAGCTACGGAGGGATCCGCCAAGAGACCCAGTACTTC
CASSYGGIRQETQYF
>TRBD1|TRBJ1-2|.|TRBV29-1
TGCAGCGTTGGACAGGGGGAGGGCTATGGCTACACCTTC
CSVGQGEGYGYTF
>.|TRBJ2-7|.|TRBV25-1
TGTGCCAGCAGCCAAGAGGGCAGGGAAGCCTACGAGCAGTACTTC
CASSQEGREAYEQYF
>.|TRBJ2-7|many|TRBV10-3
TGTGCCTCCGCCCGCGGGGACTCCTACGAGCAGTACTTC
CASARGDSYEQYF
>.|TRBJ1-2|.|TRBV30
TGTGCCGCTGGGATATACTATGGCTACACCTTC
CAAGIYYGYTF
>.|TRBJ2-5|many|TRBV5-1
TGCGCCAGCAGGGCCGTGGAGACCCAGTACTTC
CASRAVETQYF
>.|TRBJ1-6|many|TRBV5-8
TGTGCCAGCAGCTTGGGGGGTAGCGGCTCACCCCTCCACTTT
CASSLGGSGSPLHF
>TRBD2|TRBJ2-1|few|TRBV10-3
TGTGCCATCAGTGACCATAGCGGGAAGGGGAACAATGAGCAGTTCTTC
CAISDHSGKGNNEQFF
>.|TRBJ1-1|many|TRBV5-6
TGTGCCAGCAGCCGGGGGTCCACTGAAGCTTTCTTT
CASSRGSTEAFF
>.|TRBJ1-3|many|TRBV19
TGTGCCAGTCAATCACGATCCGCAAATCCCCCTTCCGCTGGAAACACCATATATTTT
CASQSRSANPPSAGNTIYF
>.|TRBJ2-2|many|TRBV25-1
TGTGCCAGCAGTGAAGGGTGGAGCACCGGGGAGCTGTTTTTT
CASSEGWSTGELFF
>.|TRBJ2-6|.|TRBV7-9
TGTGCCAGCAGCTTGCCCGGGGGATTACAGTGGGCCAACGTCCTGACTTTC
CASSLPGGLQWANVLTF
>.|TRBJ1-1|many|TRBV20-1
TGCAGTGCTGGAGGGATAGGACAGACGAACACTGAAGCTTTCTTT
CSAGGIGQTNTEAFF
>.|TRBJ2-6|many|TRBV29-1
TGCAGCGTTAGGGGCAGGGTAGGATCAGGGGCCAACGTCCTGACTTTC
CSVRGRVGSGANVLTF
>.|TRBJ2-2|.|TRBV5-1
TGCGCCAGCAGCCCGAACCTAGACAGTCTCGCGAACACCGGGGAGCTGTTTTTT
CASSPNLDSLANTGELFF
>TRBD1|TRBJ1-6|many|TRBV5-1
TGTGCCAGCAGCCACAGGGGCCGATCTTATAATTCACCCCTCCACTTT
CASSHRGRSYNSPLHF
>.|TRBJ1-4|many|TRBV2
TGTGCCAGCAACGAGAGTCGCGAAAAACTGTTTTTT
CASNESREKLFF
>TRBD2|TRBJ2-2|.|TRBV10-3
TGTGCCATCAGCGGGACTAGCGGTAGTATCGGGGAGCTGTTTTTT
CAISGTSGSIGELFF
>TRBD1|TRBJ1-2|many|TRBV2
TGTGCCAGCAGTTTCCGGGACAGGGGGCGCGGTTCTGGCTACACCTTC
CASSFRDRGRGSGYTF
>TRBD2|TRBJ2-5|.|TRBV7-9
TGTGCCAGCAGCCGTTCGCGGCGGGGGGGTCCGGAGACCCAGTACTTC
CASSRSRRGGPETQYF
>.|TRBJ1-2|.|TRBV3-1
TGTGCCAGCAGCCAATTTACAGACTATGGCTACACCTTC
CASSQFTDYGYTF
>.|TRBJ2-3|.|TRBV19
TGTGCCAGTAGTAACCCGCGCACGCAGTATTTT
CASSNPRTQYF